This entry lists 5 T cell receptor beta chains sequenced from one sample in a study of metastatic and nonmetastatic thyroid tumors. TCRdb re-called the PCR reads through MiXCR. The table includes about 40,000 clones, roughly a sixth detected once. Thyroid surgery was preceded by no treatment in any patient. Specimen: blood. Every receptor here comes from a female donor with papillary thyroid cancer or a benign thyroid nodule (not recorded which). Some clones in this sample may be carry-over from other donors' samples.

This chain uses TRBV5-1 with TRBJ2-7, with 7 bases fitting TRBD2. Trimming took 2 bases from V and 3 from J; bases not matched to a gene: 5. Germline V gene sequence: CDR1 SGHRS, CDR2 YFSETQ. This CDR3 comprises 14 residues. This CDR3 reads CASSFRSGIYEQYF. As DNA, the CDR3 is TGCGCCAGCAGCTTTAGGAGCGGGATCTACGAGCAGTACTTC. Using reference TRBV5-1 and TRBJ2-7 for the parts outside the CDR3, the full variable domain is KAGVTQTPRYLIKTRGQQVTLSCSPISGHRSVSWYQQTPGQGLQFLFEYFSETQRNKGNFPGRFSGRQFSNSRSEMNVSTLELGDSALYLCASSFRSGIYEQYFGPGTRLTVT.

Regarding this clone: Sequence at one end of the junction differs from germline and may be a read error. The rearrangement links TRBV7-8 to TRBJ2-3; D is perhaps TRBD2 (5 bases). Germline loops: CDR1 SGHVS, CDR2 FQNEAQ. The CDR3 sequence is 14 residues long. The CDR3 sequence is CASSLANPFDTHYF. The CDR3 DNA follows: TGTGCCAGTAGCTTAGCGAACCCTTTCGATACGCATTATTTT.

The sample holds many counts of this clone. The chain carries TRBV5-1 and TRBJ2-4; 9 positions match TRBD1. Looked up from germline, CDR1 is SGHRS and CDR2 is YFSETQ. The CDR3 is 14 amino acids. Germline trimming cut 5 bases from V and 8 bases from J; bases unmatched to any gene: 8. The CDR3 DNA reads as TGCGCCAGCAGGTTTGGGACAGGGTCGTACATTCAGTACTTC. Residues: CASRFGTGSYIQYF. Based on the CDR3 plus reference TRBV5-1 and TRBJ2-4, the full variable domain is KAGVTQTPRYLIKTRGQQVTLSCSPISGHRSVSWYQQTPGQGLQFLFEYFSETQRNKGNFPGRFSGRQFSNSRSEMNVSTLELGDSALYLCASRFGTGSYIQYFGAGTRLSVL.

This clone occurred many times. The sample carries other DNA sequences with the same CDR3. The rearrangement uses TRBV7-8 and TRBJ2-2; D is perhaps TRBD1 (6 bases). Germline V gene data show CDR1 as SGHVS and CDR2 as FQNEAQ. The CDR3 consists of 17 residues. V lost 2 bases and J 2 bases, leaving 15 bases between the germline ends. CDR3 amino acids: CASSLIRGPVNTGELFF. CDR3 in DNA: TGTGCCAGCAGCTTAATCAGGGGACCAGTTAACACCGGGGAGCTGTTTTTT.

At least ten counts were recorded for this clone. The CDR3 protein is CASSFVWQGATGELFF. CDR3 coding DNA: TGTGCCAGCAGCTTTGTGTGGCAGGGGGCCACCGGGGAGCTGTTTTTT. V and J are TRBV5-6 and TRBJ2-2, with 8 bases fitting TRBD1. This CDR3 region has 16 residues. The V gene end was trimmed by 2 bases and the J gene end by 4 bases; junction bases not matched to a gene: 7. Germline CDR1 is SGHDT and CDR2 is YYEEEE.